A single sample is the source of the 19 T cell receptor beta chains below, sequenced in a study of T cells in narcolepsy. Clones were read by immunoSEQ multiplex PCR, and TCRdb kept only the in-frame ones, dropping some. Among approximately 30,000 clones listed, roughly 86% were seen once. Sequenced input: CD45RA- memory CD4+ T cells from PBMCs. These receptor sequences come from a human donor with narcolepsy.

The CDR3 loop is CASSLGMNYGYTF. Here the CDR3 DNA reads TGCGCCAGCAGCTTGGGGATGAACTATGGCTACACCTTC. J is TRBJ1-2 and V is TRBV5-1; no clear D gene. Deletions cut 0 bases from V and 2 bases from J, with 5 bases between. CDR3 length equals 13 residues. Looked up from germline, CDR1 is SGHRS and CDR2 is YFSETQ.

The chain couples TRBV28 to TRBJ2-6, with D uncertain. Germline V lookup: CDR1 MDHEN, CDR2 SYDVKM. The CDR3 has 15 amino acids. The ends were cut back, 4 bases at V and 4 bases at J, with 11 bases in the middle. The CDR3 DNA is TGTGCCAGCAGTTCCCCGGTAACCGGGGCCAACGTCCTGACTTTC. Its protein is CASSSPVTGANVLTF.

The rearrangement links TRBV19 to TRBJ1-2; the D is unclear. From germline, CDR1 is LNHDA and CDR2 SQIVND (reference sequence). The V end was cut by 5 bases, the J end by 4 bases, with 8 bases between. The CDR3 sequence is 12 residues long. Here the CDR3 reads CASSLGTYGYTF. CDR3 DNA: TGTGCCAGTAGTCTTGGAACCTATGGCTACACCTTC.

The CDR3 loop is CASRDRGRSGYTF. In DNA form, the CDR3 reads TGTGCCAGCAGAGACAGGGGGAGGTCTGGCTACACCTTC. V gene TRBV6-1 combines with J gene TRBJ1-2; 9 positions agree with TRBD1. Germline V gene data show CDR1 as MNHNS and CDR2 as SASEGT. V gave up 6 bases and J gave up 7 bases; unmatched junction bases: 6. The CDR3 runs 13 residues.

The chain uses TRBV13 and TRBJ2-2, with 7 bases aligning to TRBD1. Germline V gives CDR1 PRHDT, CDR2 FYEKMQ (reference sequence). V shed 3 bases, J shed 5 bases, and the junction held 9 bases outside the gene matches. The CDR3 is 16 amino acids. Here the CDR3 DNA reads TGTGCCAGCAGCTTTCGAGGGGGCAAGGGGACCGGGGAGCTGTTTTTT. Protein sequence: CASSFRGGKGTGELFF.

The chain links TRBV28 to TRBJ1-6, with D perhaps TRBD1 (5 bases). Trimming took off 5 bases at V and 0 bases at J, with 11 bases between the two ends. CDR3 length: 16 residues. The V gene's germline CDR1 is MDHEN and CDR2 SYDVKM. The CDR3 sequence is CASSGGGSSYNSPLHF. CDR3 bases: TGTGCCAGCAGTGGGGGGGGTAGCTCCTATAATTCACCCCTCCACTTT. The whole variable domain, filled in from reference TRBV28 and TRBJ1-6, reads DVKVTQSSRYLVKRTGEKVFLECVQDMDHENMFWYRQDPGLGLRLIYFSYDVKMKEKGDIPEGYSVSREKKERFSLILESASTNQTSMYLCASSGGGSSYNSPLHFGNGTRLTVT.

The chain carries TRBV5-1 and TRBJ1-1; the match to TRBD1 covers 8 bases. CDR3 length: 14 amino acids. V dropped 3 bases and J dropped 1; count of bases not matched to a gene: 2. Germline CDR1 SGHRS, CDR2 YFSETQ. The CDR3: CASSWDRKNTEAFF. The DNA for the CDR3 is TGCGCCAGCAGCTGGGACAGGAAGAACACTGAAGCTTTCTTT.

V gene TRBV2 combines with J gene TRBJ1-1; unclear D gene. The V gene lost 5 bases and the J gene lost 1 base, with 8 bases spanning the gap. Germline lookup yields CDR1 SNHLY and CDR2 FYNNEI. This CDR3 is built from 13 residues. DNA of the CDR3: TGTGCCAGCAGTAGTGTGGCGAACACTGAAGCTTTCTTT. The encoded protein is CASSSVANTEAFF.

V gene TRBV29-1 combines with J gene TRBJ1-1; TRBD1 might be the D (5 bases). The germline V gene encodes CDR1 SQVTM and CDR2 ANQGSEA. This CDR3 comprises 12 residues. The V gene lost 2 bases and the J gene lost 4 bases, with 8 bases spanning the gap. The CDR3 sequence is CSVERQGTEAFF. The CDR3, as DNA: TGCAGCGTTGAAAGGCAGGGCACTGAAGCTTTCTTT.

The rearrangement links TRBV5-1 to TRBJ1-3; maybe TRBD1 (5 bases). This CDR3 is built from 16 residues. V was cut by 2 bases and J by 0 bases, with 12 bases left in between. Germline V gives CDR1 SGHRS, CDR2 YFSETQ. The CDR3: CASSLGAGSSGNTIYF. The CDR3, as DNA: TGCGCCAGCAGCTTAGGGGCGGGCAGCTCTGGAAACACCATATATTTT.

Here the CDR3 reads CASSAGQGNQPQHF. The CDR3 DNA is TGTGCCAGCAGCGCGGGACAGGGCAATCAGCCCCAGCATTTT. The gene calls are TRBV5-8 and TRBJ1-5, with 8 bases matching TRBD1. The length of the CDR3 is 14 residues. Trimming cost V 4 bases and J 2 bases; bases outside gene matches: 2. The germline V gene has CDR1 SGHTS and CDR2 YDEGEE. Full variable domain (rest looked up from reference TRBV5-8 and TRBJ1-5): EAGVTQSPTHLIKTRGQQATLRCSPISGHTSVYWYQQALGLGLQFLLWYDEGEERNRGNFPPRFSGRQFPNYSSELNVNALELEDSALYLCASSAGQGNQPQHFGDGTRLSIL.

This chain joins TRBV7-2 and TRBJ2-2; TRBD1 is a possible D gene (5 bases). The CDR3 extends over 14 amino acids. The V end lost 3 bases, the J end lost 5 bases, and 10 bases lay between the germline ends. Germline lookup yields CDR1 SGHTA and CDR2 FQGNSA. The CDR3 nucleotides read TGTGCCAGCAGCTTCCTACAGGATACCGGGGAGCTGTTTTTT. Its translation: CASSFLQDTGELFF. Based on the CDR3 plus reference TRBV7-2 and TRBJ2-2, the full variable domain is GAGVSQSPSNKVTEKGKDVELRCDPISGHTALYWYRQSLGQGLEFLIYFQGNSAPDKSGLPSDRFSAERTGGSVSTLTIQRTQQEDSAVYLCASSFLQDTGELFFGEGSRLTVL.

The CDR3: CASSLVEGSPLHF. The CDR3, as DNA: TGCGCCAGCAGCTTGGTGGAGGGGTCACCCCTCCACTTT. The chain couples TRBV5-1 to TRBJ1-6; TRBD1 might be the D (5 bases). CDR1 is SGHRS and CDR2 is YFSETQ in the germline V gene. The CDR3 sequence is 13 residues long. Trimming removed 0 bases at V and 10 bases at J, with 8 bases between.

This clone was counted a single time. This chain links TRBV6-1 with TRBJ1-2; weak D call: TRBD1 (5 bases). CDR1 and CDR2 (germline): MNHNS, SASEGT. The CDR3 is 14 residues long. Trimming removed 6 bases at V and 8 bases at J, with 19 bases between. The CDR3 DNA reads TGTGCCAGCAGATTCACTCAGCGGGGGTTGGGCTACACCTTC. As protein: CASRFTQRGLGYTF.

The chain is built from TRBV20-1 and TRBJ1-1, with D possibly TRBD1 on 5 matching bases. V lost 7 bases and J 1 base, leaving 7 bases between the germline ends. CDR1 DFQATT and CDR2 SNEGSKA come from the germline V gene (reference sequence). The length of the CDR3 is 11 residues. The CDR3 is CSGTSNTEAFF. The CDR3, as DNA: TGCAGTGGGACATCGAACACTGAAGCTTTCTTT.

The CDR3 region has the DNA TGTGCCAGCTCACCGGGGCAGGGGGTGATCACTGAAGCTTTCTTT. Its protein product is CASSPGQGVITEAFF. The chain is built from TRBV18 and TRBJ1-1; 7 positions match TRBD1. This CDR3 spans 15 amino acids. After removal of 3 bases from V and 4 bases from J, the junction contained 8 bases not matched to a gene. Germline V gives CDR1 KGHSH, CDR2 LQKENI. Looking up the rest from reference TRBV18 and TRBJ1-1 gives the full variable domain: NAGVMQNPRHLVRRRGQEARLRCSPMKGHSHVYWYRQLPEEGLKFMVYLQKENIIDESGMPKERFSAEFPKEGPSILRIQQVVRGDSAAYFCASSPGQGVITEAFFGQGTRLTVV.

The J gene is TRBJ1-1, the V gene TRBV6-5; a weak D match, TRBD1 (5 bases). This CDR3 region has 15 residues. Trimming pared 1 base from V and 5 bases from J, leaving 14 bases between. The germline gives CDR1 MNHEY, CDR2 SVGAGI. CDR3: CASSYLMGVETEAFF. CDR3 bases: TGTGCCAGCAGTTACTTGATGGGGGTTGAAACTGAAGCTTTCTTT.

In its sample, this clone was seen a few times. J is TRBJ1-4 and V is TRBV18, with a weak D call TRBD1 (5 bases). The germline gives CDR1 KGHSH, CDR2 LQKENI. The CDR3 loop spans 15 amino acids. Deletions cut 5 bases from V and 0 bases from J, with 10 bases between. CDR3 nucleotide sequence: TGTGCCAGCTCAACAGGAGCGACAACTAATGAAAAACTGTTTTTT. Protein product: CASSTGATTNEKLFF. Looking up the rest from reference TRBV18 and TRBJ1-4 gives the full variable domain: NAGVMQNPRHLVRRRGQEARLRCSPMKGHSHVYWYRQLPEEGLKFMVYLQKENIIDESGMPKERFSAEFPKEGPSILRIQQVVRGDSAAYFCASSTGATTNEKLFFGSGTQLSVL.

The chain employs TRBV20-1 and TRBJ1-2; 8 bases line up with TRBD1. Germline CDR1 DFQATT, CDR2 SNEGSKA (reference sequence). The length of the CDR3 is 11 residues. DNA of the CDR3: TGCAGGCAGGGGGCAGGAGATGGCTACACCTTC. This codes for CRQGAGDGYTF.